This entry lists 9 T cell receptor beta chains sequenced from one sample in a study of circulating and synovial CD4+ cells in juvenile arthritis (dated by TCRdb to about 2014). The library relied on the immunoSEQ multiplex PCR assay. TCRdb re-hosts the immuneACCESS table, in-frame sequences only. Its copies lack some clones; in the studies checked, an unresolved V gene accounts for under half of them, and the cause for the rest is not known. The sample records approximately 15,000 clones, around 91% of which are singletons. The ten biggest clones cover around 0.8% of the sample. Sequencing was performed on CD4+ T cells from blood. The receptors stem from a human donor with juvenile idiopathic arthritis.

The rearrangement links TRBV7-2 to TRBJ2-5; 8 bases align to TRBD2. Germline V gene sequence: CDR1 SGHTA, CDR2 FQGNSA. After removal of 2 bases from V and 5 bases from J, the junction contained 19 bases not matched to a gene. The CDR3 runs to 19 residues. DNA of the CDR3: TGTGCCAGCAGCTTAACCGGGGGGGTCGGGACGGGGTTTGGGGAGACCCAGTACTTC. As protein: CASSLTGGVGTGFGETQYF.

This sequence joins TRBV6-6 and TRBJ2-7; 7 nucleotides agree with TRBD1. The CDR3 consists of 11 residues. The ends lost 7 bases at V and 10 bases at J; junction bases unmatched: 7. Germline V gene data show CDR1 as MNHNY and CDR2 as SVGAGI (reference sequence). CDR3 sequence reads: CASTDDRVQYF. CDR3 sequence (DNA): TGTGCCAGCACCGACGACAGGGTACAGTACTTC.

In the case of this clone: An end of the junction differs from the germline gene, which may be a read error. This rearrangement joins TRBV6-4 to TRBJ2-2, with 12 nucleotides matching TRBD2. Germline V gives CDR1 MRHNA, CDR2 SNTAGT. The CDR3 spans 16 residues. CDR3 protein: CASSRTSGMPTRELFF. CDR3 coding DNA: TGTGCCAGCAGCAGGACTAGCGGGATGCCCACCCGGGAGCTGTTTTTT.

CDR3 protein: CAISADRGQFF. Here the CDR3 DNA reads TGTGCCATCAGTGCCGACAGGGGACAGTTCTTC. The J gene is TRBJ2-1, the V gene TRBV10-3; 8 bases fit TRBD1. The germline V gene has CDR1 ENHRY and CDR2 SYGVKD. The CDR3 totals 11 residues. The V segment lost 4 bases and the J segment 13 bases; nucleotides outside the gene matches: 3.

J is TRBJ1-1 and V is TRBV29-1; 7 bases agree with TRBD1. Germline V gives CDR1 SQVTM, CDR2 ANQGSEA. The CDR3 contains 13 residues. J lost 0 bases, V lost 7 bases, and 5 bases had no gene match. CDR3 sequence reads: CSGRGQLNTEAFF. The CDR3 DNA follows: TGCAGCGGCCGGGGACAGCTGAACACTGAAGCTTTCTTT.

The chain combines TRBV7-9 with TRBJ2-6, with 7 nucleotides matching TRBD2. The CDR3 has 18 residues. CDR1 is SEHNR and CDR2 is FQNEAQ in the germline V gene (reference sequence). The V gene end was trimmed by 5 bases and the J gene end by 0 bases; junction bases not matched to a gene: 10. The CDR3: CASSPVSGKSSGANVLTF. CDR3 nucleotide sequence: TGTGCCAGCAGCCCCGTAAGCGGGAAGAGCTCTGGGGCCAACGTCCTGACTTTC.

The chain joins TRBV5-4 to TRBJ2-3; maybe TRBD1 (5 bases). In germline, CDR1 is SGHNT, CDR2 YYREEE (reference sequence). This CDR3 has 16 residues. V lost 4 bases, J lost 2 bases, and 17 bases lay in between. CDR3 in amino acids: CASSQDAGSVTDTQYF. Here the CDR3 DNA reads TGTGCCAGCAGCCAAGATGCAGGGTCCGTCACAGATACGCAGTATTTT.

V usage is TRBV6-5 and J usage is TRBJ1-3; D is unresolved. Germline V lookup: CDR1 MNHEY, CDR2 SVGAGI. The CDR3 spans 14 residues. V lost 5 bases and J 6 bases, leaving 14 bases between the germline ends. CDR3 region: CASSRGDVENTIYF. CDR3 in DNA: TGTGCCAGCAGTCGCGGCGATGTTGAAAACACCATATATTTT.

The CDR3 DNA reads as TGTGCTAGTGGTCTAGAACTCGGCGCTGAAGCTTTCTTT. Encoded protein: CASGLELGAEAFF. The chain couples TRBV12-5 to TRBJ1-1; no firm D call. Germline V gives CDR1 LGHNT, CDR2 FRNRAP. The CDR3 loop spans 13 amino acids. V was cut by 5 bases and J by 6 bases, with 13 bases left in between.